These 30 T cell receptor beta chains share one sample of origin, sequenced in a study of blood T cell repertoires in COVID-19. Data came from immunoSEQ multiplex PCR; TCRdb stores just in-frame clones and leaves some out. The table has about 64,000 clones, 70% to 85% seen once. The sequencing sample was made of peripheral blood. The receptors shown here come from a woman in her sixties with acute or convalescent COVID-19.

V gene TRBV21-1 combines with J gene TRBJ1-2; the D call in the table, TRBD1, was not verified against the DNA. TRBV21-1 is deemed a pseudogene. The CDR3 loop spans 15 amino acids. The CDR3 spells CASSKSDRGEYGYTF. The CDR3 DNA reads as TGTGCCAGCAGCAAATCTGACAGGGGAGAATATGGCTACACCTTC.

This clone was observed a few times. This sequence joins TRBV24-1 and TRBJ2-7, with D possibly TRBD1 on 5 matching bases. V lost 2 bases and J 6 bases, leaving 10 bases between the germline ends. From germline, CDR1 is KGHDR and CDR2 SFDVKD. There are 13 residues in the CDR3. The CDR3 nucleotides read TGTGCCACCAGTGATTGGCAGGGCAGCGAGCAGTACTTC. Its translation: CATSDWQGSEQYF.

The CDR3 nucleotides read TGTGCCAGCCCAGAACAGTTGGGTGTTGGAAACACCATATATTTT. Its protein product is CASPEQLGVGNTIYF. The V call is TRBV18, the J call TRBJ1-3, with D unclear. The V end lost 8 bases, the J end lost 3 bases, and 17 bases lay between the germline ends. Germline V gene data show CDR1 as KGHSH and CDR2 as LQKENI. The CDR3 covers 15 residues.

This clone appeared once. The V and J genes are TRBV12-3 or TRBV12-4 and TRBJ2-7; 9 bases are a match to TRBD1. The CDR3 extends over 13 amino acids. V shed 6 bases, J shed 4 bases, and the junction held 4 bases outside the gene matches. This CDR3 reads CASRPTGGYEQYF. The DNA of the CDR3 is TGTGCCAGCAGACCGACAGGGGGATACGAGCAGTACTTC.

V and J are TRBV20-1 and TRBJ2-3, with D hard to call. CDR1 and CDR2 from the germline V gene are DFQATT and SNEGSKA (reference sequence). This CDR3 is built from 15 residues. The V and J ends lost 3 bases and 1 base respectively, with 14 bases between them. The CDR3 here is CSASGLLRGTDTQYF. The CDR3 coding sequence is TGCAGTGCTAGTGGGCTTCTTCGGGGCACAGATACGCAGTATTTT.

The chain is built from TRBV30 and TRBJ1-1, with 10 bases fitting TRBD1. The CDR3 is 15 residues long. The V segment lost 3 bases and the J segment 0 bases; nucleotides outside the gene matches: 4. Per the germline V gene, CDR1 is GTSNPN and CDR2 is SVGIG (reference sequence). The CDR3, as DNA: TGTGCCTGGAGGCGGGACAGGGGAGTGAACACTGAAGCTTTCTTT. Residues: CAWRRDRGVNTEAFF.

This rearrangement joins TRBV20-1 to TRBJ1-1; 7 bases fit TRBD1. This CDR3 is 15 amino acids long. CDR1 is DFQATT and CDR2 is SNEGSKA in the germline V gene (reference sequence). Losses at the gene ends were 3 bases for V and 0 bases for J; bases not matched to a gene: 7. The CDR3 is CSASRGTAMNTEAFF. The CDR3 nucleotides read TGCAGTGCTAGTCGCGGGACAGCTATGAACACTGAAGCTTTCTTT.

J is TRBJ2-1 and V is TRBV19, with D possibly TRBD2 on 6 matching bases. Germline loops: CDR1 LNHDA, CDR2 SQIVND (reference sequence). The V and J ends lost 3 bases and 2 bases respectively, with 8 bases between them. The CDR3 totals 14 residues. The CDR3 region is CASSISGPYNEQFF. The DNA for the CDR3 is TGTGCCAGTAGTATCAGCGGGCCCTACAATGAGCAGTTCTTC. Drawing the rest from reference TRBV19 and TRBJ2-1, the complete variable domain is DGGITQSPKYLFRKEGQNVTLSCEQNLNHDAMYWYRQDPGQGLRLIYYSQIVNDFQKGDIAEGYSVSREKKESFPLTVTSAQKNPTAFYLCASSISGPYNEQFFGPGTRLTVL.

The J gene is TRBJ1-3, the V gene TRBV2; 7 nucleotides line up with TRBD1. The CDR3 covers 16 residues. In germline, CDR1 is SNHLY, CDR2 FYNNEI. J lost 4 bases, V lost 5 bases, and 11 bases had no gene match. The CDR3 loop reads CASSWDSRLAGNTIYF. In nucleotides, the CDR3 is TGTGCCAGCAGTTGGGACAGCCGTCTCGCCGGAAACACCATATATTTT.

V usage is TRBV9 and J usage is TRBJ1-2; perhaps TRBD1 as D (6 bases). This CDR3 comprises 14 residues. V lost 0 bases and J lost 4, with 10 bases in between. Per germline, CDR1 SGDLS and CDR2 YYNGEE. CDR3 nucleotides: TGTGCCAGCAGCGTAGAACAGGGAAGCTATGGCTACACCTTC. This translates into CASSVEQGSYGYTF.

J is TRBJ2-7 and V is TRBV7-9, with a tentative D call TRBD2 (5 bases). Germline V gene data show CDR1 as SEHNR and CDR2 as FQNEAQ (reference sequence). The length of the CDR3 is 14 residues. The ends were cut back, 7 bases at V and 1 base at J, with 14 bases in the middle. CDR3 DNA: TGTGCCAGCACCCTCGGGATACAGTCCTACGAGCAGTACTTC. This sequence encodes CASTLGIQSYEQYF.

This clone was recorded a few times. This chain uses TRBV6-4 with TRBJ2-1; D possibly corresponds to TRBD2 (6 bases). The germline V gene has CDR1 MRHNA and CDR2 SNTAGT. V lost 5 bases, J lost 4 bases, and 15 bases lay in between. The CDR3 totals 15 residues. Here the CDR3 reads CASSRDGGGYNEQFF. DNA of the CDR3: TGTGCCAGCAGTCGCGACGGGGGTGGGTACAATGAGCAGTTCTTC.

This chain links TRBV6-5 with TRBJ2-2, with TRBD2 as a possible D gene (7 bases). The length of the CDR3 is 15 residues. The germline V gene encodes CDR1 MNHEY and CDR2 SVGAGI. Trimming cost V 4 bases and J 5 bases, with 14 bases left between them. CDR3 nucleotide sequence: TGTGCCAGCAGTTCTCGCGGGGGCGTGACCGGGGAGCTGTTTTTT. It specifies CASSSRGGVTGELFF.

The CDR3 loop reads CSASEMSTGELFF. The CDR3 nucleotides read TGCAGTGCTAGTGAGATGAGCACCGGGGAGCTGTTTTTT. This chain links TRBV20-1 with TRBJ2-2; D not resolved. Trimming took 3 bases from V and 4 from J, leaving 9 bases between them. This CDR3 has 13 residues. Germline CDR1 DFQATT, CDR2 SNEGSKA (reference sequence).

The J gene is TRBJ1-6, the V gene TRBV5-1; 7 bases are shared with TRBD1. From germline, CDR1 is SGHRS and CDR2 YFSETQ. V shed 3 bases and J 5 bases; nucleotides not matched to a gene: 5. CDR3 length equals 15 residues. The CDR3: CASSSGTADNSPLHF. The CDR3 DNA follows: TGCGCCAGCAGCTCAGGGACAGCAGATAATTCACCCCTCCACTTT.

This chain uses TRBV5-6 with TRBJ1-4, with TRBD1 matching 11 bases. J gave up 7 bases and V 4 bases, and 6 bases lay outside the gene matches. CDR1 and CDR2 from the germline V gene are SGHDT and YYEEEE. The CDR3 sequence is 15 residues long. The CDR3 loop reads CASSPGTGGIEKLFF. CDR3 DNA sequence: TGTGCCAGCAGCCCCGGGACAGGGGGTATTGAAAAACTGTTTTTT.

V is TRBV10-1 and J is TRBJ2-7; the D gene is possibly TRBD1 (5 bases). CDR3 length equals 14 residues. The V gene's germline CDR1 is WNHNN and CDR2 SYGVQD (reference sequence). V was clipped by 6 bases and J by 8 bases, with 20 bases between them. CDR3 in amino acids: CASREMGPEWKQYF. CDR3 bases: TGCGCCAGCAGAGAAATGGGGCCCGAGTGGAAGCAGTACTTC.

The chain joins TRBV2 to TRBJ2-3, with 11 bases matching TRBD2. The CDR3 contains 16 residues. Losses at the gene ends were 2 bases for V and 2 bases for J; bases not matched to a gene: 3. Per the germline V gene, CDR1 is SNHLY and CDR2 is FYNNEI. The CDR3 DNA is TGTGCCAGCAGTGAACTAGCGGGGGGACTCACAGATACGCAGTATTTT. As protein: CASSELAGGLTDTQYF.

J is TRBJ2-7 and V is TRBV2; possible D gene TRBD1, 5 bases. The CDR3 extends over 15 amino acids. CDR1 and CDR2 from the germline V gene are SNHLY and FYNNEI. The V gene lost 5 bases and the J gene lost 1 base, with 15 bases spanning the gap. CDR3 bases: TGTGCCAGCAGTTTTATAGGGGCTTCATCCTACGAGCAGTACTTC. This gives the protein CASSFIGASSYEQYF.

This rearrangement joins TRBV4-1 to TRBJ1-2, with 8 bases that match TRBD1. Germline V gene sequence: CDR1 MGHRA, CDR2 YSYEKL. This CDR3 is 16 amino acids long. Unmatched junction bases numbered 15, after V lost 4 bases and J lost 8 bases. This chain's CDR3 is CASSLQEGQGIGGYTF. CDR3 DNA: TGCGCCAGCAGCCTCCAAGAAGGACAGGGAATCGGGGGCTACACCTTC.

V usage is TRBV5-6 and J usage is TRBJ1-5; no clear D gene. Trimming pared 5 bases from V and 4 bases from J, leaving 7 bases between. Germline V gene sequence: CDR1 SGHDT, CDR2 YYEEEE. The CDR3 is 12 residues long. The DNA for the CDR3 is TGTGCCAGCAGTAAACTTAATCAGCCCCAGCATTTT. It yields the protein CASSKLNQPQHF. Combining the CDR3 with reference TRBV5-6 and TRBJ1-5 gives the whole variable domain DAGVTQSPTHLIKTRGQQVTLRCSPKSGHDTVSWYQQALGQGPQFIFQYYEEEERQRGNFPDRFSGHQFPNYSSELNVNALLLGDSALYLCASSKLNQPQHFGDGTRLSIL.

The chain has TRBV5-1 and TRBJ2-7, with 9 bases fitting TRBD1. The V segment lost 4 bases and the J segment 7 bases; nucleotides outside the gene matches: 9. The CDR3 contains 14 residues. The germline CDR1 and CDR2 sequences are SGHRS and YFSETQ. The CDR3 here is CASSLTGGLEEQYF. DNA of the CDR3: TGCGCCAGCAGCCTAACAGGGGGCTTGGAGGAGCAGTACTTC.

This clone was counted once. V gene TRBV27 combines with J gene TRBJ2-7; 9 nucleotides align to TRBD2. From germline, CDR1 is MNHEY and CDR2 SMNVEV (reference sequence). The CDR3 runs to 18 residues. V dropped 5 bases and J dropped 3; count of bases not matched to a gene: 17. In nucleotides, the CDR3 is TGTGCCAGCAGTCTCCGAGGTCTGAGCGGGGGGACCAGCTACGAGCAGTACTTC. It specifies CASSLRGLSGGTSYEQYF.

The J gene is TRBJ1-2, the V gene TRBV6-6; D perhaps matches TRBD1 (6 bases). This CDR3 has 14 residues. Looked up from germline, CDR1 is MNHNY and CDR2 is SVGAGI (reference sequence). V was clipped by 7 bases and J by 8 bases, with 20 bases between them. CDR3 residues: CASTPPARGVGYTF. CDR3 sequence (DNA): TGTGCCAGCACCCCCCCAGCCAGGGGAGTAGGCTACACCTTC.

CDR3 in DNA: TGTGCCAGTAGTATGGGAACAGGGGGTAGTAAGGGGCAGTACTTC. This gives the protein CASSMGTGGSKGQYF. V usage is TRBV19 and J usage is TRBJ2-7; 8 bases match TRBD1. The CDR3 runs to 15 residues. Germline trimming cut 3 bases from V and 9 bases from J; bases unmatched to any gene: 13. Germline V CDR1 and CDR2: LNHDA, SQIVND (reference sequence). Together with reference TRBV19 and TRBJ2-7, the CDR3 gives the full variable domain: DGGITQSPKYLFRKEGQNVTLSCEQNLNHDAMYWYRQDPGQGLRLIYYSQIVNDFQKGDIAEGYSVSREKKESFPLTVTSAQKNPTAFYLCASSMGTGGSKGQYFGPGTRLTVT.

Only a few counts were recorded for this clone. Other DNA variants within this sample encode the same CDR3. The rearrangement uses TRBV7-2 and TRBJ2-3; D possibly corresponds to TRBD2 (5 bases). Trimming took off 2 bases at V and 1 base at J, with 10 bases between the two ends. The CDR3 contains 15 residues. CDR1 is SGHTA, CDR2 FQGNSA, per germline. The CDR3 DNA sequence: TGTGCCAGCAGCTTAAAGAGCGGCGGCACAGATACGCAGTATTTT. It encodes CASSLKSGGTDTQYF.

Concerning this clone: The identical CDR3 is also encoded by other nucleotide sequences in the sample. The CDR3 DNA follows: TGTGCCAGCAGCGTTGACAGGGGTAACTATGGCTACACCTTC. Its protein product is CASSVDRGNYGYTF. The chain recombines TRBV9 with TRBJ1-2, with 8 positions matching TRBD1. Germline V gene lookup returns CDR1 SGDLS and CDR2 YYNGEE. The length of the CDR3 is 14 residues. Trimming at V came to 2 bases and at J to 1 base, leaving 1 base not matched to a gene.

This chain connects TRBV20-1 to TRBJ1-5; D possibly corresponds to TRBD1 (6 bases). With 3 bases removed from V and 4 bases from J, the gap between germline ends came to 13 bases. Germline values: CDR1 DFQATT, CDR2 SNEGSKA (reference sequence). CDR3 length: 14 amino acids. CDR3 in DNA: TGCAGTGCTAGTACTGGACAGATGAATCAGCCCCAGCATTTT. Residues: CSASTGQMNQPQHF.

This chain joins TRBV3-1 (or the pseudogene TRBV3-2) and TRBJ1-5; no firm D call. CDR1 and CDR2 (germline): LGHDT, YNNKEL (reference sequence). Trimming took off 4 bases at V and 6 bases at J, with 13 bases between the two ends. This CDR3 region has 14 residues. Here the CDR3 DNA reads TGTGCCAGCAGCCCTACCGACACGGCTCAGCCCCAGCATTTT. Protein sequence: CASSPTDTAQPQHF.

This chain uses TRBV3-1 (or the pseudogene TRBV3-2) with TRBJ1-3; D unclear. The CDR3 has 13 residues. Germline V gene lookup returns CDR1 LGHDT and CDR2 YNNKEL (reference sequence). V lost 1 base and J lost 7, with 8 bases in between. The CDR3 region is CASSQARGNTIYF. The CDR3 DNA follows: TGTGCCAGCAGCCAAGCCCGAGGGAACACCATATATTTT.